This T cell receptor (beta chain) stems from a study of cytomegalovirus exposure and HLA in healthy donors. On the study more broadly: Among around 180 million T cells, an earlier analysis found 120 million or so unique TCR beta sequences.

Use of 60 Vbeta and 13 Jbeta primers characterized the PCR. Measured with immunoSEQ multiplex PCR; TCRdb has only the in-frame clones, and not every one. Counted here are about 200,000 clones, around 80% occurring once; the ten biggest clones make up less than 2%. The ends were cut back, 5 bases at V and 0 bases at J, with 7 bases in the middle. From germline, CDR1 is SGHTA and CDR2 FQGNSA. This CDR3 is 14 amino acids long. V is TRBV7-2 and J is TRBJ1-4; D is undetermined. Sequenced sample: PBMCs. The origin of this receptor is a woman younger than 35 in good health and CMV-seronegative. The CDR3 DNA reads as TGTGCCAGCAGCCCTCTTGCAACTAATGAAAAACTGTTTTTT. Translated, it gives CASSPLATNEKLFF. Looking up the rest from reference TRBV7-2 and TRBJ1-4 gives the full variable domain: GAGVSQSPSNKVTEKGKDVELRCDPISGHTALYWYRQSLGQGLEFLIYFQGNSAPDKSGLPSDRFSAERTGGSVSTLTIQRTQQEDSAVYLCASSPLATNEKLFFGSGTQLSVL.